Shown below are 2 T cell receptor beta chains from a single sample sequenced in a study of response to subunit inactivated influenza vaccine. MiXCR, applied by TCRdb to the RT-PCR reads, yields one record per CDR3 protein. Seen here are just under 550,000 distinct CDR3 sequences, roughly 23% observed once, and the top ten hold 2.5% to 3%. The sample was also reused in another study, on T cells expressing NK-cell markers. That study adds: The authors generated TCR beta cDNA through 5'RACE template switching with UMIs.

The source was CD4+ T cells sorted from PBMCs, collected approximately 13 days after vaccination. The origin of the receptors is a man aged 50 to 59 who received an inactivated influenza vaccine.

The chain has TRBV16 and TRBJ1-4; 7 bases are a match to TRBD1. V trimming: 5 bases; J trimming: 5 bases; junction bases outside the gene matches: 8. The CDR3 extends over 15 amino acids. Germline V lookup: CDR1 KGHSY, CDR2 FQNENV. Written as DNA, the CDR3 is TGTGCCAGCAGCGAAAAGACAGGGACAAATGAAAAACTGTTTTTT. Protein sequence: CASSEKTGTNEKLFF.

This sequence joins TRBV12-3 or TRBV12-4 and TRBJ1-2; perhaps TRBD1 as D (5 bases). Trimming pared 1 base from V and 0 bases from J, leaving 9 bases between. The CDR3 is made up of 15 amino acids. The CDR3 spells CASSLGGDPNYGYTF. DNA of the CDR3: TGTGCCAGCAGTTTAGGAGGGGACCCTAACTATGGCTACACCTTC.